These 31 T cell receptor beta chains originate from one sample sequenced in a study of identifying expanded T cells in peripheral blood. Here immunoSEQ multiplex PCR was the method, and the copy in TCRdb shows in-frame clones only, minus some. The sample lists about 80,000 clones; roughly 89% were seen once. Sequenced material: blood. The receptors shown here come from a person aged 18 to 75 in good health.

V and J are TRBV5-4 and TRBJ2-1, with D perhaps matching TRBD2 (6 bases). Trimming took off 0 bases at V and 8 bases at J, with 12 bases between the two ends. The CDR3 sequence is 14 residues long. The germline V gene encodes CDR1 SGHNT and CDR2 YYREEE (reference sequence). The CDR3 spells CASSLGLVPDEQFF. In DNA form, the CDR3 reads TGTGCCAGCAGCTTGGGACTAGTTCCGGATGAGCAGTTCTTC.

The chain carries TRBV7-3 and TRBJ2-7; possibly TRBD1 for D (5 bases). Germline V gene lookup returns CDR1 SGHTA and CDR2 FQGTGA. This CDR3 comprises 13 residues. Trimming removed 2 bases at V and 7 bases at J, with 12 bases between. CDR3 loop: CASSLGQQGEQYF. CDR3 DNA sequence: TGTGCCAGCAGCTTAGGCCAGCAGGGTGAGCAGTACTTC.

The V and J genes are TRBV5-4 and TRBJ2-2, with TRBD2 as a possible D gene (5 bases). Trimming took off 2 bases at V and 0 bases at J, with 11 bases between the two ends. There are 16 residues in the CDR3. CDR1 and CDR2 (germline): SGHNT, YYREEE (reference sequence). CDR3: CASSFITGSNTGELFF. In nucleotides, the CDR3 is TGTGCCAGCAGCTTTATTACGGGGTCGAACACCGGGGAGCTGTTTTTT.

V gene TRBV9 combines with J gene TRBJ1-1; D might be TRBD1 (5 bases). The CDR3 consists of 17 residues. Germline CDR1 SGDLS, CDR2 YYNGEE. Trimming took off 6 bases at V and 0 bases at J, with 21 bases between the two ends. CDR3 sequence: CASTPFVGRTMNTEAFF. Here the CDR3 DNA reads TGTGCCAGCACCCCCTTTGTGGGCAGGACAATGAACACTGAAGCTTTCTTT.

The CDR3 nucleotides are TGTGCCAGCAGCTCGGACAGGGGAAACGAGCAGTACTTC. This gives the protein CASSSDRGNEQYF. The chain has TRBV5-6 and TRBJ2-7, with TRBD1 identical over 9 bases. The CDR3 is made up of 13 amino acids. CDR1 and CDR2 (germline): SGHDT, YYEEEE. Trimming took 3 bases from V and 5 from J; bases not matched to a gene: 3.

This clone occurred once. This chain connects TRBV4-1 to TRBJ1-1, with D possibly being TRBD1 (6 bases). Germline CDR1 and CDR2: MGHRA and YSYEKL. V shed 1 base and J shed 5 bases, with 17 bases lying between them. CDR3 length: 16 residues. CDR3 in DNA: TGCGCCAGCAGCCAAGGGGGACGAGGGGGGAGTACTGAAGCTTTCTTT. It encodes CASSQGGRGGSTEAFF.

This sequence joins TRBV30 and TRBJ2-7; D is unclear. The ends were cut back, 0 bases at V and 1 base at J, with 10 bases in the middle. The CDR3 totals 14 residues. From germline, CDR1 is GTSNPN and CDR2 SVGIG (reference sequence). The CDR3 DNA follows: TGTGCCTGGAGTGTATATGGCAAGTCCTACGAGCAGTACTTC. Translation: CAWSVYGKSYEQYF.

The chain couples TRBV2 to TRBJ2-2, with unresolved D. Germline V gives CDR1 SNHLY, CDR2 FYNNEI. The V end lost 5 bases, the J end lost 1 base, and 8 bases lay between the germline ends. The CDR3 is made up of 14 amino acids. This CDR3 is CASSPRKNTGELFF. The CDR3 DNA reads TGTGCCAGCAGTCCCAGGAAGAACACCGGGGAGCTGTTTTTT.

The CDR3 reads CASSVGLSTDTQYF. The CDR3 DNA follows: TGTGCCAGCAGTGTGGGGCTTTCCACAGATACGCAGTATTTT. V usage is TRBV2 and J usage is TRBJ2-3; D may be TRBD1 (5 bases). V was shortened by 4 bases and J by 2 bases, with 10 bases between the two germline ends. The CDR3 runs 14 residues. In germline, CDR1 is SNHLY, CDR2 FYNNEI.

The CDR3 nucleotides are TGTGCCAGTAAGCCGGGGGAGTATAGCAATCAGCCCCAGCATTTT. Its protein is CASKPGEYSNQPQHF. The chain joins TRBV19 to TRBJ1-5; possible D gene TRBD1, 5 bases. This CDR3 is 15 amino acids long. Germline V CDR1 and CDR2: LNHDA, SQIVND (reference sequence). V shed 7 bases and J shed 0 bases, with 13 bases lying between them.

This chain connects TRBV21-1 to TRBJ2-1. TRBV21-1 corresponds to a pseudogene. This CDR3 is 19 amino acids long. CDR3 in DNA: TGTGCCAGCAGCAAAGTTATTCCGAGGGGAGACCTCTCCTACAATGAGCAGTTCTTC. This translates into CASSKVIPRGDLSYNEQFF.

This sequence joins TRBV5-4 and TRBJ2-7, with 8 bases that match TRBD2. CDR1 and CDR2 (germline): SGHNT, YYREEE (reference sequence). The CDR3 consists of 15 residues. V lost 4 bases and J lost 3; bases outside the gene matches: 9. For the CDR3, the DNA is TGTGCCAGCAGCCTTCCGGGACTAGGTCTCTACGAGCAGTACTTC. Translation: CASSLPGLGLYEQYF.

The rearrangement uses TRBV18 and TRBJ2-5; unclear D gene. CDR1 is KGHSH and CDR2 is LQKENI in the germline V gene. Trimming took 1 base from V and 5 from J, leaving 5 bases between them. The CDR3 contains 12 residues. The CDR3 DNA follows: TGTGCCAGCTCACCACTTGGGGAGACCCAGTACTTC. Its translation: CASSPLGETQYF. The complete variable domain, with remaining parts taken from reference TRBV18 and TRBJ2-5, reads NAGVMQNPRHLVRRRGQEARLRCSPMKGHSHVYWYRQLPEEGLKFMVYLQKENIIDESGMPKERFSAEFPKEGPSILRIQQVVRGDSAAYFCASSPLGETQYFGPGTRLLVL.

The genes are TRBV6-1 and TRBJ1-4, with a weak D call TRBD1 (6 bases). CDR1 is MNHNS, CDR2 SASEGT, per germline. Trimming removed 6 bases from V and 8 bases from J, with 13 bases in between. The CDR3 covers 13 residues. CDR3 bases: TGTGCCAGCAGCCTACAGGGAAGGGAAAAACTGTTTTTT. Translated, it gives CASSLQGREKLFF.

This clone has just one count. The CDR3 region has the DNA TGCGCCAGCAGCTTGAACCCGGGACAGTCGTACGAGCAGTACTTC. The encoded protein is CASSLNPGQSYEQYF. The chain links TRBV5-1 to TRBJ2-7; 7 bases agree with TRBD1. J gave up 4 bases and V 1 base, and 8 bases lay outside the gene matches. The CDR3 totals 15 residues. Germline CDR1 SGHRS, CDR2 YFSETQ. Full variable domain (outside the CDR3, taken from reference TRBV5-1 and TRBJ2-7): KAGVTQTPRYLIKTRGQQVTLSCSPISGHRSVSWYQQTPGQGLQFLFEYFSETQRNKGNFPGRFSGRQFSNSRSEMNVSTLELGDSALYLCASSLNPGQSYEQYFGPGTRLTVT.

The chain has TRBV11-2 and TRBJ2-3; possibly TRBD1 for D (5 bases). Per germline, CDR1 SGHAT and CDR2 FQNNGV. V was pared by 4 bases and J by 6 bases, with 11 bases between. The CDR3 has 13 residues. CDR3 sequence: CASSWGVGDTQYF. Here the CDR3 DNA reads TGTGCCAGCAGCTGGGGCGTGGGGGATACGCAGTATTTT.

The chain couples TRBV11-2 to TRBJ2-7, with D unclear. The CDR3 spans 14 residues. The germline V gene has CDR1 SGHAT and CDR2 FQNNGV. Deletions cut 3 bases from V and 3 bases from J, with 12 bases between. The CDR3 DNA sequence: TGTGCCAGCAGCTTTTCGACCAAGGACTACGAGCAGTACTTC. Its translation: CASSFSTKDYEQYF.

This clone turned up a few times. The J gene is TRBJ1-5, the V gene TRBV30; 7 nucleotides agree with TRBD1. Germline V gene data show CDR1 as GTSNPN and CDR2 as SVGIG (reference sequence). This CDR3 has 15 residues. V gave up 0 bases and J gave up 9 bases; unmatched junction bases: 11. Written as DNA, the CDR3 is TGTGCCTGGAGTGTACAGGGACAGCCCCGGTGGCCCCAGCATTTT. Protein sequence: CAWSVQGQPRWPQHF.

V and J are TRBV7-3 and TRBJ2-1, with a weak D call TRBD1 (5 bases). CDR3 size: 11 residues. Germline V gene data show CDR1 as SGHTA and CDR2 as FQGTGA. V lost 6 bases and J 10 bases, leaving 10 bases between the germline ends. The CDR3 spells CASSSGIEQFF. The CDR3 DNA follows: TGTGCCAGCAGTTCAGGGATCGAGCAGTTCTTC.

The chain links TRBV5-1 to TRBJ2-1; 14 nucleotides match TRBD2. Germline values: CDR1 SGHRS, CDR2 YFSETQ. The ends lost 3 bases at V and 0 bases at J; junction bases unmatched: 11. The CDR3 spans 20 residues. The CDR3 is CASSSSYGTSGSSSYNEQFF. The CDR3 DNA follows: TGCGCCAGCAGCTCCTCTTACGGGACTAGCGGGAGCAGCTCCTACAATGAGCAGTTCTTC.

Only one count was recorded for this clone. This chain uses TRBV6-5 with TRBJ2-7, with a tentative D call TRBD2 (6 bases). CDR3 size: 13 residues. From germline, CDR1 is MNHEY and CDR2 SVGAGI. V was pared by 7 bases and J by 2 bases, with 12 bases between. The CDR3 region is CASTRDSTYEQYF. Here the CDR3 DNA reads TGTGCCAGCACCAGGGACTCAACCTACGAGCAGTACTTC.

The chain has TRBV15 and TRBJ1-5; D perhaps matches TRBD1 (5 bases). CDR3 length: 15 residues. Germline CDR1 is LNHNV and CDR2 is YYDKDF (reference sequence). Trimming pared 3 bases from V and 5 bases from J, leaving 14 bases between. The CDR3 DNA sequence: TGTGCCACCAGCAGCCGGGGGAGGGACTATCAGCCCCAGCATTTT. Residues: CATSSRGRDYQPQHF.

The chain links TRBV29-1 to TRBJ1-4; no clear D gene. Trimming took off 4 bases at V and 4 bases at J, with 7 bases between the two ends. From germline, CDR1 is SQVTM and CDR2 ANQGSEA. The CDR3 runs to 12 residues. The CDR3, as DNA: TGCAGCGTTGTGGGTAGTAATGAAAAACTGTTTTTT. It encodes CSVVGSNEKLFF.

The CDR3 spells CASSPRSHSNQPQHF. As DNA, the CDR3 is TGTGCCAGCAGCCCCCGGTCCCATAGCAATCAGCCCCAGCATTTT. The chain recombines TRBV7-2 with TRBJ1-5; D is ambiguous. The V and J ends lost 5 bases and 0 bases respectively, with 11 bases between them. This CDR3 contains 15 residues. Germline CDR1 reads SGHTA; CDR2 reads FQGNSA.

This clone came up once. The chain uses TRBV27 and TRBJ2-1; D perhaps matches TRBD1 (6 bases). V lost 1 base, J lost 5 bases, and 12 bases lay in between. Germline V lookup: CDR1 MNHEY, CDR2 SMNVEV (reference sequence). This CDR3 contains 15 residues. Here the CDR3 reads CASSLYGTPDNEQFF. The CDR3 DNA sequence: TGTGCCAGCAGTTTATACGGGACACCTGACAATGAGCAGTTCTTC.

The chain employs TRBV27 and TRBJ2-7; 10 nucleotides agree with TRBD2. Germline V gene lookup returns CDR1 MNHEY and CDR2 SMNVEV (reference sequence). This CDR3 comprises 18 residues. J gave up 2 bases and V 8 bases, and 18 bases lay outside the gene matches. The CDR3 sequence: CASRPLPSGLADTYEQYF. As DNA, the CDR3 is TGTGCCAGCCGTCCCCTTCCCTCAGGACTAGCGGACACCTACGAGCAGTACTTC.

This clone appeared a single time. The rearrangement links TRBV9 to TRBJ1-1, with TRBD1 matching 8 bases. CDR3 length equals 13 residues. Losses at the gene ends were 7 bases for V and 1 base for J; bases not matched to a gene: 3. Germline-derived CDR1 and CDR2 are SGDLS and YYNGEE. CDR3 sequence reads: CASGDRRNTEAFF. CDR3 coding DNA: TGTGCCAGCGGGGACAGGAGGAACACTGAAGCTTTCTTT.

The chain recombines TRBV7-2 with TRBJ1-2; D may be TRBD1 (5 bases). This CDR3 is 18 amino acids long. Deletions cut 2 bases from V and 7 bases from J, with 26 bases between. Germline values: CDR1 SGHTA, CDR2 FQGNSA. Written as DNA, the CDR3 is TGTGCCAGCAGCTTACTCGGAGGAACAGGTGGTTCTACTACTGGCTACACCTTC. Translating gives CASSLLGGTGGSTTGYTF.

The chain carries TRBV19 and TRBJ1-5, with 12 bases identical to TRBD1. Germline CDR1 reads LNHDA; CDR2 reads SQIVND (reference sequence). There are 17 residues in the CDR3. After removal of 5 bases from V and 6 bases from J, the junction contained 11 bases not matched to a gene. CDR3 in amino acids: CASSHSWDRGLSQPQHF. DNA of the CDR3: TGTGCCAGTAGTCACTCCTGGGACAGGGGGCTGAGTCAGCCCCAGCATTTT.

The chain has TRBV6-5 and TRBJ1-2; D gene unclear. The CDR3 sequence is 13 residues long. Looked up from germline, CDR1 is MNHEY and CDR2 is SVGAGI. The V end lost 6 bases, the J end lost 4 bases, and 12 bases lay between the germline ends. The CDR3 sequence is CASRADLLYGYTF. CDR3 nucleotide sequence: TGTGCCAGCAGGGCGGATCTACTCTATGGCTACACCTTC.

The chain links TRBV6-4 to TRBJ2-7, with a possible D match to TRBD2 (6 bases). V was clipped by 8 bases and J by 1 base, with 21 bases between them. CDR3 size: 16 residues. Germline V gene data show CDR1 as MRHNA and CDR2 as SNTAGT. CDR3 coding DNA: TGTGCCAGCGGCCAACGGAGGGATCAAGGGTCCTACGAGCAGTACTTC. Its protein is CASGQRRDQGSYEQYF.